This is a list of T cell receptor beta chains from one sample in a study of T-cell reconstitution after alpha-beta-depleted transplantation in children. TCRdb recomputed calls from the PCR reads with MiXCR, one row per CDR3 protein. This table holds over 200,000 distinct CDR3 sequences, roughly 8.3% found once. Sample: PBMCs, mostly from graft donor cells, taken 360 days after TCRalphabeta/CD19-depleted stem cell transplant. The receptors come from a male patient between 2 and 15 years old who had a stem cell transplant for acute myeloid leukemia, so the T cells may come from the graft donor. Both conserved end residues are part of each CDR3. D genes are given only for firm matches. Clone size appears in some rows only: once, few, many, or a class for an expanded clone.

v_call	clone_size	d_call	j_call	cdr3_nt	cdr3_aa
TRBV7-9	once	NA	TRBJ2-1	TGTGCCCCCGGTCGTGGTGAGCAGTTCTTC	CAPGRGEQFF
TRBV10-3	many	NA	TRBJ1-2	TGTGCCATCAGTGAGCCTCATAACTATGGCTACACCTTC	CAISEPHNYGYTF
TRBV7-9	many	TRBD1	TRBJ1-2	TGTGCCAGCAGCCCTCGGGACAGATATGATGGCTACACCTTC	CASSPRDRYDGYTF
TRBV20-1	few	TRBD1	TRBJ1-2	TGCAGTGCTAGAGGACCGGGACAGGGACCCTATGGCTACACCTTC	CSARGPGQGPYGYTF
TRBV5-6	many	TRBD1	TRBJ1-4	TGTGCCAGCAGCAATACAGGGGGGGAAGAAAAACTGTTTTTT	CASSNTGGEEKLFF
TRBV7-9	few	NA	TRBJ1-2	TGTGCCAGCGAGCGACATGGCTACACCTTC	CASERHGYTF
TRBV20-1	few	NA	TRBJ1-2	TGCAGTGCCCAGCCCAGGGTTTTGGATGGCTACACCTTC	CSAQPRVLDGYTF
TRBV7-8	NA	NA	TRBJ1-5	TGTGCCAGCAGCTTACGGCACGCCAATCAGCCCCAGCATTTT	CASSLRHANQPQHF
TRBV20-1	many	NA	TRBJ2-7	TGCAGTGCTAGCACGGTCGAGGGATTTATCGAGCAGTACTTC	CSASTVEGFIEQYF
TRBV6-1	few	NA	TRBJ2-5	TGTGCCAGCAGTGAATTCGTTGTCACCGGAGAGACCCAGTACTTC	CASSEFVVTGETQYF
TRBV2	NA	NA	TRBJ1-5	TGTGCCAGCAGTGAAGGTTCCCGGGGCCCTACAGGTCAGCCCCAGCATTTT	CASSEGSRGPTGQPQHF
TRBV4-2	NA	NA	TRBJ2-7	TGTGCCAGCAGCCAAGTGATTGGCGGGACGTCCTACGAGCAGTACTTC	CASSQVIGGTSYEQYF
TRBV12-3/TRBV12-4	many	NA	TRBJ2-1	TGTGCCAGCAGTCCCAGGACAGTGAGCTCCTATAATGAGCAGTTCTTC	CASSPRTVSSYNEQFF
TRBV6-6	many	TRBD1	TRBJ1-2	TGTGCCAGCAGCCCGGACAGGGACTACACCTTC	CASSPDRDYTF
TRBV15	many	NA	TRBJ2-5	TGTGCCACCAGCGGGGACTGGCAGTACCAAGAGACCCAGTACTTC	CATSGDWQYQETQYF
TRBV12-3/TRBV12-4	few	NA	TRBJ1-6	TGTGCCAGCAGTTTTCCAAATTCACCCCTCCACTTT	CASSFPNSPLHF
TRBV4-1	many	NA	TRBJ2-3	TGCGCCAGCAGCTACGGACGGGGCACAGATACGCAGTATTTT	CASSYGRGTDTQYF
TRBV28	many	NA	TRBJ1-5	TGTGCCAGCAGTTTCCCCGAGGTGAGAAATCAGCCCCAGCATTTT	CASSFPEVRNQPQHF
TRBV6-9	few	NA	TRBJ2-7	TGTGCCAGGGGGTCCAACAGGGACGAGCAGTACTTC	CARGSNRDEQYF
TRBV6-1	many	NA	TRBJ1-1	TGTGCCAGCAGTGAACCGCTGAACACTGAAGCTTTCTTT	CASSEPLNTEAFF
TRBV7-3	few	NA	TRBJ2-3	TGTGCCAGCAGCTTAGGGTCCCTCACAGATACGCAGTATTTT	CASSLGSLTDTQYF
TRBV29-1	few	TRBD1	TRBJ2-7	TGCAGCTTCACCGGGACAGCGTACACTTACGAGCAGTACTTC	CSFTGTAYTYEQYF
TRBV4-1	few	TRBD2	TRBJ2-5	TGCGCCAGCAGCCCGCTCGACGGGGGGGAAGAGACCCAGTACTTC	CASSPLDGGEETQYF
TRBV11-2	few	TRBD1	TRBJ1-5	TGTGCCAGCAGCCGACAGGGGATCAATCAGCCCCAGCATTTT	CASSRQGINQPQHF
TRBV12-5	few	NA	TRBJ2-1	TGTGCTAGTGGCACGGCCCCCTGGTACAATGAGCAGTTCTTC	CASGTAPWYNEQFF
TRBV7-9	many	TRBD2	TRBJ2-7	TGTGCCAGCTCAGCCCAGGCGGGAGTGCACGAGCAGTACTTC	CASSAQAGVHEQYF
TRBV7-9	many	TRBD1	TRBJ1-4	TGTGCCAGCAGCTTCGACGGGACAGGGGGAAATGAAAAACTGTTTTTT	CASSFDGTGGNEKLFF
TRBV20-1	many	NA	TRBJ2-3	TGCAGTGCTAGAGATTACACAGATACGCAGTATTTT	CSARDYTDTQYF